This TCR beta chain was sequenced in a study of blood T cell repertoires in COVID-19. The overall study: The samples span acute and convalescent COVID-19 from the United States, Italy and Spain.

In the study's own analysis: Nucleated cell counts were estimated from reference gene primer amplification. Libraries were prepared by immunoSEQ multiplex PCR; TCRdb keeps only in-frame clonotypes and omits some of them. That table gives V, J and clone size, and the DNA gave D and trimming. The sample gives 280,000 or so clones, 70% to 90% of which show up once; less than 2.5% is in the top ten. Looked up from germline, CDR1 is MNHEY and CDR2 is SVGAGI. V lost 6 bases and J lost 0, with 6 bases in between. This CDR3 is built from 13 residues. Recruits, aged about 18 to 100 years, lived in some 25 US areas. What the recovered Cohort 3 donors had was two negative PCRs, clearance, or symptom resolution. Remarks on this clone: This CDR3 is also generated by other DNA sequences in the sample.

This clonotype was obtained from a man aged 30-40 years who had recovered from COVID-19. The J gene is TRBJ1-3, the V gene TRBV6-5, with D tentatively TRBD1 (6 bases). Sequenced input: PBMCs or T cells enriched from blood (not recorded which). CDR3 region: CASRTGSGNTIYF. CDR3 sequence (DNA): TGTGCCAGCAGGACAGGCTCTGGAAACACCATATATTTT.